This TCR beta chain appears in the sequencing data of a study of OX40 agonist ivuxolimab in advanced cancers. Across the study: Anti-PD-1, anti-PD-L1 or anti-CTLA-4 therapy given earlier was allowed, and 40% had some.

The sampling schedule covered blood at baseline, cycle 4 day 1, and cycle 7 day 1. Study-level points and caveats: Relative to CD4+, CD8+ T cells held more expanded clones on average.

The table came from immunoSEQ multiplex PCR; TCRdb's copy has only in-frame clones and leaves some out. The data hold about 73,000 clones, with under 95% observed a single time. The germline gives CDR1 LGHNA, CDR2 YNFKEQ. V gave up 4 bases and J gave up 3 bases, with 12 bases separating them. The CDR3 is 14 amino acids. On this clone itself: Antigen specificity is unknown.

The clonotype was recovered from an adult with an advanced solid tumor such as melanoma, head and neck, liver or kidney cancer. The chain employs TRBV4-2 and TRBJ1-1, with D perhaps TRBD1 (6 bases). The sample was CD4+ or CD8+ T cells sorted from blood, taken in a trial of the OX40 agonist ivuxolimab. The chain's CDR3 is CASSREQGYTEAFF. DNA for the CDR3: TGTGCCAGCAGCCGAGAACAGGGATACACTGAAGCTTTCTTT.